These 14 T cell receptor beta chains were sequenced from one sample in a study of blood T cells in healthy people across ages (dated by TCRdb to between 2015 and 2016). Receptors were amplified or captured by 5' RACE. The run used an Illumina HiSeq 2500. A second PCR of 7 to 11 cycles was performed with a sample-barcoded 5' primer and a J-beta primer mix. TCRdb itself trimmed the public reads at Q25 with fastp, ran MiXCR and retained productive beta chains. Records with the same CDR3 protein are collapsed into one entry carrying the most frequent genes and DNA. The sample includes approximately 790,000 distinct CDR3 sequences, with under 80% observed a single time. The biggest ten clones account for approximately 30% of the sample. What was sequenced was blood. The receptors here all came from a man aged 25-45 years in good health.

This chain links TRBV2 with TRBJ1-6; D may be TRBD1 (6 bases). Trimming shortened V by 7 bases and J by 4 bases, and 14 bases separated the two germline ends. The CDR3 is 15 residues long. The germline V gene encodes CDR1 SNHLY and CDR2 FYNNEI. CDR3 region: CASIGQQNYNSPLHF. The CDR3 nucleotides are TGTGCCAGCATCGGACAGCAGAATTATAATTCACCCCTCCACTTT.

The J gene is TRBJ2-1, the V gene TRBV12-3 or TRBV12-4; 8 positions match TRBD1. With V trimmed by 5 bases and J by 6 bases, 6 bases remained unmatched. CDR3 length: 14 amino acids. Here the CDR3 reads CASSAETGVNEQFF. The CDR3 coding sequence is TGTGCCAGCAGTGCCGAGACAGGGGTCAATGAGCAGTTCTTC.

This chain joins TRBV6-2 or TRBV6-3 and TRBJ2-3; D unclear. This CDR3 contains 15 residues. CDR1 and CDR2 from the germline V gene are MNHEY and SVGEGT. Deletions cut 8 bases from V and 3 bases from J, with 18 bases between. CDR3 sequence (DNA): TGTGCCAGCCTAAGAAGACCCCCTATAACAGATACGCAGTATTTT. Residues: CASLRRPPITDTQYF.

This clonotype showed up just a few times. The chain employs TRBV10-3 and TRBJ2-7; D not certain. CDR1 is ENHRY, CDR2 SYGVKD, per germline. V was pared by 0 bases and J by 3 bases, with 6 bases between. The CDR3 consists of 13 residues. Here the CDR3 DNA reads TGTGCCATCAGTGAGTCTGGCAGCTACGAGCAGTACTTC. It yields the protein CAISESGSYEQYF.

CDR3 sequence (DNA): TGTGCCAGCAGCTTAGGTGGACTAGCGGGGGGCTACCAAGAGACCCAGTACTTC. It translates to CASSLGGLAGGYQETQYF. V gene TRBV11-2 combines with J gene TRBJ2-5, with TRBD2 matching 14 bases. CDR3 length: 18 residues. Germline CDR1 is SGHAT and CDR2 is FQNNGV. Trimming at V came to 1 base and at J to 0 bases, leaving 4 bases not matched to a gene. Complete variable domain (other parts from reference TRBV11-2 and TRBJ2-5): EAGVAQSPRYKIIEKRQSVAFWCNPISGHATLYWYQQILGQGPKLLIQFQNNGVVDDSQLPKDRFSAERLKGVDSTLKIQPAKLEDSAVYLCASSLGGLAGGYQETQYFGPGTRLLVL.

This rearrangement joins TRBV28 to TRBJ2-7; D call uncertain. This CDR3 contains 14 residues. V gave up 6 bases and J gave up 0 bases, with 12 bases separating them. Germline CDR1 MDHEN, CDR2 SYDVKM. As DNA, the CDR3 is TGTGCCAGCAGCCCGACGATGAGCTCCTACGAGCAGTACTTC. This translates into CASSPTMSSYEQYF.

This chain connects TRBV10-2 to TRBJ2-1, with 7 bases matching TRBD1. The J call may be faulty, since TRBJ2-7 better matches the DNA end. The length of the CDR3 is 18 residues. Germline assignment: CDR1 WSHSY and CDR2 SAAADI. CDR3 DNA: TGCGCCAGCAGCCGTAGAGGGGGCGACAGGGAAAACCTCTACGAGCAGTACTTC. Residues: CASSRRGGDRENLYEQYF.

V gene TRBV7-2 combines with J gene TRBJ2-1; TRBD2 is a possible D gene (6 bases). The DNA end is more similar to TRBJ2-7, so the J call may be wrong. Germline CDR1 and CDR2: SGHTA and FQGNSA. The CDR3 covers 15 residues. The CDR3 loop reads CASSLDAGFYNEQYF. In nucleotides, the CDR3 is TGTGCCAGCAGCTTAGATGCGGGGTTCTACAATGAGCAGTACTTC.

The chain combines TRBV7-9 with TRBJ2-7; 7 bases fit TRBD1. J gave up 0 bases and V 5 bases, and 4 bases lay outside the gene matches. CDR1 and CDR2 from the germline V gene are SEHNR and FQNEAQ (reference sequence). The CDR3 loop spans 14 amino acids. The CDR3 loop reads CASSTTGYSYEQYF. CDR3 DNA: TGTGCCAGCAGCACGACAGGGTACTCCTACGAGCAGTACTTC.

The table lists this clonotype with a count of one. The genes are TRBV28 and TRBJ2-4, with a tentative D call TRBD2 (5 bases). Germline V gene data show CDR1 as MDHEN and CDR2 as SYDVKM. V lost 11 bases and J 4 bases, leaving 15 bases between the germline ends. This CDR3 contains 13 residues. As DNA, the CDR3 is TGTGCCGCGGAGGACCGGACGAAAAACATTCAGTACTTC. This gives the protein CAAEDRTKNIQYF.

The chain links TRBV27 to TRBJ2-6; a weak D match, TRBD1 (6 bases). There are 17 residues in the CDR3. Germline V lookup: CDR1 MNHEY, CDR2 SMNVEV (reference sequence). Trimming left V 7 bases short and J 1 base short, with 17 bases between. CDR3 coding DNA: TGTGCCAGCACCATCCTTGGGGGCGCATCTGGGGCCAACGTCCTGACTTTC. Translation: CASTILGGASGANVLTF.

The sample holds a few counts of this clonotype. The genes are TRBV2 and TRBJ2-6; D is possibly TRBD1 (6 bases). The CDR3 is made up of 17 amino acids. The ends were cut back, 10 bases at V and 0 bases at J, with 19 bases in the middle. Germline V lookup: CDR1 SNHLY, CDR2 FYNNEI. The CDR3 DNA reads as TGTGCCATTAGGGACACCAGAGTCAACTCTGGGGCCAACGTCCTGACTTTC. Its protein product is CAIRDTRVNSGANVLTF.

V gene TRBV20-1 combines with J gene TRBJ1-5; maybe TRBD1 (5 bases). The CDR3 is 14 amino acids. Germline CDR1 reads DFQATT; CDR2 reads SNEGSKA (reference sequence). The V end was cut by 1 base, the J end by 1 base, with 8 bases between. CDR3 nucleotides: TGCAGTGCTAGAGCCCCAGGGAGCAATCAGCCCCAGCATTTT. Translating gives CSARAPGSNQPQHF.

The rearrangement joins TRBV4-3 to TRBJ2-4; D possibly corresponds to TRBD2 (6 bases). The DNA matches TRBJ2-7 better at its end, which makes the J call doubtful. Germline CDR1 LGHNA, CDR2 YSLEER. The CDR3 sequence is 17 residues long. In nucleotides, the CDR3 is TGCGCCAGCAGCCAAGATCTTCCGGGGGAAAATCCCCACGAGCAGTACTTC. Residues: CASSQDLPGENPHEQYF.